These 23 T cell receptor beta chains came from one sample sequenced in a study of cytomegalovirus exposure and HLA in healthy donors. The PCR employed 60 Vbeta primers together with 13 Jbeta primers. Libraries were prepared by immunoSEQ multiplex PCR; TCRdb keeps only in-frame clonotypes and omits some of them. This sample has under 200,000 clones, with over 75% found just once. The sample taken for sequencing was PBMCs. These receptors all stem from a man aged 40-55 years in good health and CMV-seronegative.

The V call is TRBV6-4, the J call TRBJ2-5; 8 nucleotides line up with TRBD2. The V segment lost 3 bases and the J segment 5 bases; nucleotides outside the gene matches: 8. The CDR3 spans 15 residues. Germline values: CDR1 MRHNA, CDR2 SNTAGT. DNA of the CDR3: TGTGCCAGCAGTGAGTTTGCGGGGGGCTTGGAGACCCAGTACTTC. Amino acids: CASSEFAGGLETQYF.

This clone was recorded a few times. The chain joins TRBV9 to TRBJ2-7; 7 positions agree with TRBD2. The V and J ends lost 4 bases and 0 bases, in that order; junction bases with no gene match: 4. The CDR3 consists of 14 residues. The germline V gene encodes CDR1 SGDLS and CDR2 YYNGEE. The CDR3 DNA reads TGTGCCAGCAGCCTCGGGGGGAGCTCCTACGAGCAGTACTTC. It yields the protein CASSLGGSSYEQYF.

The V and J genes are TRBV2 and TRBJ1-6; 9 bases are a match to TRBD1. CDR1 and CDR2 from the germline V gene are SNHLY and FYNNEI. V lost 5 bases to trimming and J lost 9 bases; unmatched junction nucleotides: 8. The CDR3 totals 15 residues. The chain's CDR3 is CASSMGQGYVSPLHF. The CDR3 DNA follows: TGTGCCAGCAGTATGGGACAGGGTTATGTTTCACCCCTCCACTTT. Full variable domain (rest looked up from reference TRBV2 and TRBJ1-6): EPEVTQTPSHQVTQMGQEVILRCVPISNHLYFYWYRQILGQKVEFLVSFYNNEISEKSEIFDDQFSVERPDGSNFTLKIRSTKLEDSAMYFCASSMGQGYVSPLHFGNGTRLTVT.

The V gene is TRBV7-6, the J gene TRBJ1-2; 9 nucleotides match TRBD1. The CDR3 loop spans 20 amino acids. The ends lost 5 bases at V and 6 bases at J; junction bases unmatched: 25. Per the germline V gene, CDR1 is SGHVS and CDR2 is FNYEAQ. Here the CDR3 reads CASSPDRGKIGAGGGDGYTF. The CDR3 nucleotides read TGTGCCAGCAGCCCGGACAGGGGTAAGATCGGAGCCGGTGGCGGGGATGGCTACACCTTC.

The CDR3 spells CSPWRGHRYTF. CDR3 bases: TGCAGCCCCTGGAGGGGGCATCGCTACACCTTC. The chain joins TRBV20-1 to TRBJ1-2; 7 nucleotides match TRBD1. This CDR3 is built from 11 residues. Germline CDR1 is DFQATT and CDR2 is SNEGSKA (reference sequence).

The chain couples TRBV5-1 to TRBJ2-1, with TRBD1 matching 7 bases. Germline CDR1 SGHRS, CDR2 YFSETQ. The V gene end was trimmed by 1 base and the J gene end by 4 bases; junction bases not matched to a gene: 2. CDR3 length equals 14 residues. The CDR3 is CASSLRQGYNEQFF. DNA for the CDR3: TGCGCCAGCAGCTTGAGACAGGGTTACAATGAGCAGTTCTTC.

The chain has TRBV18 and TRBJ1-3; D gene unclear. The length of the CDR3 is 15 residues. V dropped 2 bases and J dropped 2 bases, with 10 bases sitting between them. From germline, CDR1 is KGHSH and CDR2 LQKENI. CDR3 sequence reads: CASSPNEGTGNTIYF. CDR3 sequence (DNA): TGTGCCAGCTCACCAAACGAGGGCACTGGAAACACCATATATTTT.

CDR3 DNA: TGTGCCAGTAGTATAGATTTCCCACAGGGGGTGGTCTATGGCTACACCTTC. Residues: CASSIDFPQGVVYGYTF. The gene calls are TRBV19 and TRBJ1-2, with 8 bases aligning to TRBD1. The CDR3 extends over 17 amino acids. CDR1 is LNHDA, CDR2 SQIVND, per germline (reference sequence). Trimming removed 0 bases from V and 4 bases from J; junction bases left unmatched: 10.

The rearrangement uses TRBV5-4 and TRBJ1-4; D possibly corresponds to TRBD1 (6 bases). Between the trimmed V and J ends, which lost 0 bases and 8 bases, there was a span of 14 bases. Germline-derived CDR1 and CDR2 are SGHNT and YYREEE (reference sequence). There are 15 residues in the CDR3. CDR3 protein: CASSLAGGGREKLFF. DNA for the CDR3: TGTGCCAGCAGCTTGGCGGGGGGCGGGAGAGAAAAACTGTTTTTT.

This clone turned up a few times. V and J are TRBV7-2 and TRBJ2-3; TRBD2 aligns across 8 bases. V shed 2 bases and J 3 bases; nucleotides not matched to a gene: 1. Per germline, CDR1 SGHTA and CDR2 FQGNSA. The CDR3 length is 14 residues. CDR3 residues: CASSLRGGTDTQYF. CDR3 DNA: TGTGCCAGCAGCTTACGGGGGGGGACAGATACGCAGTATTTT.

The gene calls are TRBV7-2 and TRBJ1-2; 7 nucleotides line up with TRBD1. The CDR3 runs 15 residues. Looked up from germline, CDR1 is SGHTA and CDR2 is FQGNSA. The V and J ends lost 0 bases and 4 bases, in that order; junction bases with no gene match: 5. CDR3 in amino acids: CASSLAWDSFYGYTF. The CDR3 DNA sequence: TGTGCCAGCAGCTTAGCCTGGGACAGTTTCTATGGCTACACCTTC.

The rearrangement uses TRBV27 and TRBJ1-6, with D uncertain. The CDR3 length is 14 residues. V was clipped by 3 bases and J by 6 bases, with 9 bases between them. Looked up from germline, CDR1 is MNHEY and CDR2 is SMNVEV (reference sequence). The CDR3 spells CASSFRSGNSPLHF. For the CDR3, the DNA is TGTGCCAGCAGTTTTAGGAGTGGTAATTCACCCCTCCACTTT.

This clone was counted once. The V call is TRBV4-2, the J call TRBJ2-5, with 11 bases identical to TRBD2. The V and J ends lost 3 bases and 0 bases, in that order; junction bases with no gene match: 6. From germline, CDR1 is LGHNA and CDR2 YNFKEQ. This CDR3 spans 17 amino acids. CDR3 DNA sequence: TGTGCCAGCAGCCACCCTACTAGCGGGGGAGACCAAGAGACCCAGTACTTC. It is translated as CASSHPTSGGDQETQYF.

This clone came up a few times. The V gene is TRBV9, the J gene TRBJ2-2; TRBD1 is a possible D gene (6 bases). The V gene's germline CDR1 is SGDLS and CDR2 YYNGEE. This CDR3 is built from 12 residues. Trimming pared 7 bases from V and 6 bases from J, leaving 10 bases between. The CDR3 here is CASGGGPGELFF. CDR3 coding DNA: TGTGCCAGCGGTGGGGGCCCCGGGGAGCTGTTTTTT.

The chain is built from TRBV2 and TRBJ2-3; TRBD2 might be the D (5 bases). V was pared by 3 bases and J by 5 bases, with 9 bases between. This CDR3 is 13 amino acids long. The germline gives CDR1 SNHLY, CDR2 FYNNEI. The CDR3 is CASSDLAEDTQYF. The CDR3 nucleotides read TGTGCCAGCAGTGACCTAGCAGAAGATACGCAGTATTTT.

Written as DNA, the CDR3 is TGCGCCAGCAGCGACAGGGTAGGGACAGATACGCAGTATTTT. Encoded protein: CASSDRVGTDTQYF. The rearrangement links TRBV4-3 to TRBJ2-3, with 7 bases fitting TRBD1. Per germline, CDR1 LGHNA and CDR2 YSLEER. The CDR3 has 14 amino acids. V was pared by 5 bases and J by 3 bases, with 5 bases of the junction left unmatched.

V and J are TRBV19 and TRBJ2-2; a weak D match, TRBD2 (6 bases). V lost 7 bases and J lost 7, with 13 bases in between. The V gene's germline CDR1 is LNHDA and CDR2 SQIVND (reference sequence). This CDR3 spans 13 amino acids. The CDR3 DNA reads as TGTGCCAGTACCTCCAGGGAGGACGGGGAGCTGTTTTTT. Translation: CASTSREDGELFF.

This CDR3 is CASGALSLGRNSPLHF. The CDR3 DNA sequence: TGTGCTAGTGGTGCACTATCACTCGGGAGGAATTCACCCCTCCACTTT. The rearrangement uses TRBV12-5 and TRBJ1-6; D unclear. Trimming stripped 5 bases from V and 7 bases from J, with 18 bases between. The CDR3 length is 16 residues. Germline V CDR1 and CDR2: LGHNT, FRNRAP. Based on the CDR3 plus reference TRBV12-5 and TRBJ1-6, the full variable domain is DARVTQTPRHKVTEMGQEVTMRCQPILGHNTVFWYRQTMMQGLELLAYFRNRAPLDDSGMPKDRFSAEMPDATLATLKIQPSEPRDSAVYFCASGALSLGRNSPLHFGNGTRLTVT.

In this sample, this clone turned up once. J is TRBJ1-5 and V is TRBV6-1, with a possible D match to TRBD1 (5 bases). Looked up from germline, CDR1 is MNHNS and CDR2 is SASEGT. This CDR3 is built from 15 residues. The V end lost 1 base, the J end lost 5 bases, and 12 bases lay between the germline ends. CDR3 residues: CASSEEGGAYQPQHF. The CDR3 DNA reads as TGTGCCAGCAGTGAAGAGGGAGGGGCCTATCAGCCCCAGCATTTT.

V usage is TRBV29-1 and J usage is TRBJ1-1; D not certain. This CDR3 contains 17 residues. Germline V gene lookup returns CDR1 SQVTM and CDR2 ANQGSEA. With 6 bases removed from V and 1 base from J, the gap between germline ends came to 24 bases. In DNA, the CDR3 is TGCAGCGTGGCTTTTGCCCAGCTCCGGAGGTGGAACACTGAAGCTTTCTTT. Translating gives CSVAFAQLRRWNTEAFF.

The V call is TRBV13, the J call TRBJ1-2, with 7 bases identical to TRBD1. V was pared by 3 bases and J by 7 bases, with 14 bases of the junction left unmatched. The CDR3 is 16 residues long. Germline loops: CDR1 PRHDT, CDR2 FYEKMQ (reference sequence). The CDR3 loop reads CASSLLGGAGPGGYTF. Written as DNA, the CDR3 is TGTGCCAGCAGCTTGTTAGGGGGCGCGGGACCGGGTGGCTACACCTTC.

This chain links TRBV27 with TRBJ2-1, with 10 positions matching TRBD2. The germline V gene encodes CDR1 MNHEY and CDR2 SMNVEV (reference sequence). Trimming cost V 3 bases and J 2 bases; bases outside gene matches: 10. The CDR3 contains 18 residues. The CDR3, as DNA: TGTGCCAGCAGTTTTACCCCACTAGCGGGGCTAGCCTACAATGAGCAGTTCTTC. Translated: CASSFTPLAGLAYNEQFF.

The rearrangement uses TRBV5-6 and TRBJ2-1; a possible D gene is TRBD2 (6 bases). Deletions cut 4 bases from V and 10 bases from J, with 15 bases between. CDR1 SGHDT and CDR2 YYEEEE come from the germline V gene. The CDR3 covers 13 residues. CDR3 loop: CASSPFGRGEQFF. The CDR3 DNA follows: TGTGCCAGCAGCCCGTTTGGGCGGGGAGAGCAGTTCTTC.